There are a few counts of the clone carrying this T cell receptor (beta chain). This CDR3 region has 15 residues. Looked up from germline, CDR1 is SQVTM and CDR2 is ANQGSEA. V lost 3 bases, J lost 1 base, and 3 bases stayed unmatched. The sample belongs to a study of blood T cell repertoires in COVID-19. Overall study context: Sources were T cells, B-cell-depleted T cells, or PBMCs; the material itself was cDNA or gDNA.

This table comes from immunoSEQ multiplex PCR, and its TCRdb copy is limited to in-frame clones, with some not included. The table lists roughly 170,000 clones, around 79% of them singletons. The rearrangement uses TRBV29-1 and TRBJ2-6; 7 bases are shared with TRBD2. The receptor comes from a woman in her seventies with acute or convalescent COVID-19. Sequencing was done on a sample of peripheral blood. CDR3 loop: CSVDGGSSGANVLTF. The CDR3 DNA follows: TGCAGCGTTGATGGCGGGAGTTCTGGGGCCAACGTCCTGACTTTC.